The 26 T cell receptor beta chains reported below all come from one sample, sequenced in a study of blood T cell repertoires in COVID-19 (dated by TCRdb to the early 2020s). The library relied on the immunoSEQ multiplex PCR assay. This immuneACCESS table, as held by TCRdb, lists in-frame sequences with V and J called but not all clones. Of the missing ones, under half trace to an unresolved V gene in checked studies; the others have no known cause. The sample data list more than 150,000 clones, and roughly four fifths of these were observed just once. The ten largest make up 10% to 15% of the sample. Material for sequencing was peripheral blood. Source of these receptors: a man in his 70s who had recovered from COVID-19.

CDR3 in amino acids: CASRAGHEAFF. In DNA, the CDR3 is TGTGCCAGCAGGGCCGGACACGAAGCTTTCTTT. The V gene is TRBV6-5, the J gene TRBJ1-1, with D maybe TRBD1 (5 bases). CDR1 and CDR2 from the germline V gene are MNHEY and SVGAGI. The CDR3 consists of 11 residues. Deletions cut 6 bases from V and 8 bases from J, with 10 bases between.

The chain recombines TRBV6-5 with TRBJ2-3, with D uncertain. Trimming shortened V by 6 bases and J by 6 bases, and 16 bases separated the two germline ends. Germline assignment: CDR1 MNHEY and CDR2 SVGAGI. The CDR3 spans 14 residues. The CDR3 nucleotides are TGTGCCAGCAGGCCCGGGTTGGTTACGGATACGCAGTATTTT. This gives the protein CASRPGLVTDTQYF.

The chain employs TRBV2 and TRBJ2-3; 16 positions agree with TRBD2. Germline trimming cut 5 bases from V and 9 bases from J; bases unmatched to any gene: 8. Germline V gene sequence: CDR1 SNHLY, CDR2 FYNNEI. CDR3 length equals 16 residues. CDR3 DNA sequence: TGTGCCAGCAGTTCCGGGACTAGCGGGAGGGCCAGGACGCAGTATTTT. Translated, it gives CASSSGTSGRARTQYF.

In its sample, this clone was seen once. This chain links TRBV21-1 with TRBJ2-1; TRBD2 is the table's D call, not checked against the DNA. TRBV21-1 is a pseudogene locus. The CDR3 contains 16 residues. CDR3: CASSKAQGGSYNEQFF. In nucleotides, the CDR3 is TGTGCCAGCAGCAAAGCGCAGGGAGGGTCCTACAATGAGCAGTTCTTC.

The chain uses TRBV10-1 and TRBJ2-1; 11 nucleotides line up with TRBD2. The germline CDR1 and CDR2 sequences are WNHNN and SYGVQD (reference sequence). The CDR3 spans 16 residues. The V gene end was trimmed by 1 base and the J gene end by 4 bases; junction bases not matched to a gene: 3. The CDR3 reads CASSEWGTSGYNEQFF. CDR3 in DNA: TGCGCCAGCAGTGAGTGGGGGACTAGCGGTTACAATGAGCAGTTCTTC.

The V call is TRBV12-3 or TRBV12-4, the J call TRBJ1-2; D not certain. V was cut by 6 bases and J by 2 bases, with 4 bases left in between. The CDR3 is made up of 11 amino acids. For the CDR3, the DNA is TGTGCCAGCAGCTCGAACTATGGCTACACCTTC. Translated, it gives CASSSNYGYTF.

The chain joins TRBV4-2 to TRBJ2-1; 10 bases fit TRBD2. The CDR3 is made up of 15 amino acids. Germline lookup yields CDR1 LGHNA and CDR2 YNFKEQ. V shed 0 bases, J shed 5 bases, and the junction held 1 base outside the gene matches. The CDR3, as DNA: TGTGCCAGCAGCCAAGATGGACTAGCGGACAATGAGCAGTTCTTC. Translated, it gives CASSQDGLADNEQFF.

The chain links TRBV2 to TRBJ2-7; TRBD2 aligns across 10 bases. The ends lost 2 bases at V and 5 bases at J; junction bases unmatched: 6. This CDR3 is 15 amino acids long. Germline loops: CDR1 SNHLY, CDR2 FYNNEI. CDR3: CASSELASGSDEQYF. In DNA, the CDR3 is TGTGCCAGCAGTGAATTGGCTAGCGGGAGTGACGAGCAGTACTTC.

V is TRBV6-2 or TRBV6-3 and J is TRBJ2-3; D ambiguous. Germline CDR1 and CDR2: MNHEY and SVGEGT. Trimming removed 5 bases at V and 7 bases at J, with 7 bases between. The CDR3 contains 11 residues. CDR3 sequence reads: CASSTVHTQYF. DNA of the CDR3: TGTGCCAGCAGTACGGTACATACGCAGTATTTT.

The gene calls are TRBV9 and TRBJ2-1; possible D gene TRBD1, 5 bases. The CDR3 is 14 amino acids. CDR1 is SGDLS, CDR2 YYNGEE, per germline. Trimming cost V 4 bases and J 8 bases, with 16 bases left between them. In DNA form, the CDR3 reads TGTGCCAGCAGCCCTCTGGGGCGCCTCGATGAGCAGTTCTTC. Translated, it gives CASSPLGRLDEQFF.

The rearrangement uses TRBV5-1 and TRBJ1-2; TRBD1 agrees at 12 bases. Trimming took 3 bases from V and 7 from J; bases not matched to a gene: 4. Germline V gene sequence: CDR1 SGHRS, CDR2 YFSETQ. The length of the CDR3 is 14 residues. This CDR3 reads CASSSGQGAFGYTF. The CDR3, as DNA: TGCGCCAGCAGCTCGGGACAGGGGGCTTTTGGCTACACCTTC. Looking up the rest from reference TRBV5-1 and TRBJ1-2 gives the full variable domain: KAGVTQTPRYLIKTRGQQVTLSCSPISGHRSVSWYQQTPGQGLQFLFEYFSETQRNKGNFPGRFSGRQFSNSRSEMNVSTLELGDSALYLCASSSGQGAFGYTFGSGTRLTVV.

This clone was counted a single time. In DNA, the CDR3 is TGCGCCAGCAGCTTGGGCGGGAGGACCGGTAATGAGCAGTTCTTC. Translating it yields CASSLGGRTGNEQFF. The chain recombines TRBV5-1 with TRBJ2-1; 8 nucleotides line up with TRBD2. V gave up 0 bases and J gave up 7 bases; unmatched junction bases: 6. Looked up from germline, CDR1 is SGHRS and CDR2 is YFSETQ. The CDR3 consists of 15 residues.

The rearrangement uses TRBV28 and TRBJ1-4; 8 bases are a match to TRBD1. Trimming took 10 bases from V and 8 from J; bases not matched to a gene: 9. CDR3 length: 13 amino acids. Germline assignment: CDR1 MDHEN and CDR2 SYDVKM. CDR3 loop: CATWTGQGEKLFF. CDR3 DNA sequence: TGTGCCACCTGGACAGGGCAGGGCGAAAAACTGTTTTTT. Filled out from reference TRBV28 and TRBJ1-4, the complete variable domain reads DVKVTQSSRYLVKRTGEKVFLECVQDMDHENMFWYRQDPGLGLRLIYFSYDVKMKEKGDIPEGYSVSREKKERFSLILESASTNQTSMYLCATWTGQGEKLFFGSGTQLSVL.

This clone occurred a few times. This chain joins TRBV5-1 and TRBJ1-4; D is perhaps TRBD1 (5 bases). The length of the CDR3 is 14 residues. The ends were cut back, 2 bases at V and 7 bases at J, with 12 bases in the middle. Germline CDR1 reads SGHRS; CDR2 reads YFSETQ. The CDR3 coding sequence is TGCGCCAGCAGCTTCCAGGGCGAACCTGAAAAACTGTTTTTT. Protein sequence: CASSFQGEPEKLFF.

The chain links TRBV20-1 to TRBJ2-3; D perhaps matches TRBD1 (6 bases). The CDR3 spans 10 residues. Germline V gene data show CDR1 as DFQATT and CDR2 as SNEGSKA (reference sequence). V dropped 3 bases and J dropped 14 bases, with 12 bases sitting between them. Here the CDR3 DNA reads TGCAGTGCTAGGTCAGGGGAAGTGTATTTT. Translated: CSARSGEVYF.

The chain couples TRBV29-1 to TRBJ2-7; 7 nucleotides match TRBD2. Germline values: CDR1 SQVTM, CDR2 ANQGSEA. V gave up 4 bases and J gave up 0 bases; unmatched junction bases: 3. The CDR3 spans 13 residues. The CDR3 DNA follows: TGCAGCGTTGCAGCGGGAAGCTCCTACGAGCAGTACTTC. Its protein is CSVAAGSSYEQYF.

The chain carries TRBV19 and TRBJ2-7; the match to TRBD2 covers 9 bases. Germline V gene data show CDR1 as LNHDA and CDR2 as SQIVND (reference sequence). The CDR3 covers 13 residues. The ends lost 10 bases at V and 5 bases at J; junction bases unmatched: 9. CDR3 in DNA: TGTGCCACCCAAGAGATAGCGGGAGACGAGCAGTACTTC. It codes for CATQEIAGDEQYF.

This clone was seen at least ten times. J is TRBJ2-1 and V is TRBV3-1 (or the pseudogene TRBV3-2); 13 bases match TRBD2. The CDR3 is 17 amino acids. Trimming at V came to 4 bases and at J to 7 bases, leaving 10 bases not matched to a gene. Looked up from germline, CDR1 is LGHDT and CDR2 is YNNKEL (reference sequence). This CDR3 is CASSPGTSGIPGNEQFF. DNA for the CDR3: TGTGCCAGCAGCCCCGGGACTAGCGGGATACCGGGGAATGAGCAGTTCTTC.

V usage is TRBV6-6 and J usage is TRBJ2-1, with D possibly TRBD1 on 6 matching bases. The CDR3 is 13 residues long. The germline V gene has CDR1 MNHNY and CDR2 SVGAGI (reference sequence). Trimming stripped 6 bases from V and 1 base from J, with 7 bases between. In DNA, the CDR3 is TGTGCCAGCAGAGGACAGTCCTACAATGAGCAGTTCTTC. Its translation is CASRGQSYNEQFF.

The chain carries TRBV28 and TRBJ1-1, with D maybe TRBD1 (6 bases). The CDR3 runs 16 residues. The germline V and J ends were trimmed by 8 bases and 0 bases, with 19 bases remaining between them. From germline, CDR1 is MDHEN and CDR2 SYDVKM. The DNA of the CDR3 is TGTGCCAGCCTAAGGGGGGGGGCAGAAATGAACACTGAAGCTTTCTTT. Its translation is CASLRGGAEMNTEAFF. The entire variable domain, with the rest obtained from reference TRBV28 and TRBJ1-1, is as follows: DVKVTQSSRYLVKRTGEKVFLECVQDMDHENMFWYRQDPGLGLRLIYFSYDVKMKEKGDIPEGYSVSREKKERFSLILESASTNQTSMYLCASLRGGAEMNTEAFFGQGTRLTVV.

V usage is TRBV14 and J usage is TRBJ2-1; maybe TRBD1 (6 bases). The CDR3 covers 16 residues. V was clipped by 2 bases and J by 2 bases, with 13 bases between them. Germline V gene sequence: CDR1 SGHDN, CDR2 FVKESK. In DNA, the CDR3 is TGTGCCAGCAGCCAACCGGGACATACGGCCTACAATGAGCAGTTCTTC. Amino acid sequence: CASSQPGHTAYNEQFF.

V and J are TRBV18 and TRBJ1-3; no firm D call. Looked up from germline, CDR1 is KGHSH and CDR2 is LQKENI. V was cut by 5 bases and J by 0 bases, with 11 bases left in between. This CDR3 comprises 15 residues. In DNA, the CDR3 is TGTGCCAGCTCATCAAAGAGGAGCTCTGGAAACACCATATATTTT. This encodes CASSSKRSSGNTIYF. Filled out from reference TRBV18 and TRBJ1-3, the complete variable domain reads NAGVMQNPRHLVRRRGQEARLRCSPMKGHSHVYWYRQLPEEGLKFMVYLQKENIIDESGMPKERFSAEFPKEGPSILRIQQVVRGDSAAYFCASSSKRSSGNTIYFGEGSWLTVV.

J is TRBJ2-1 and V is TRBV2; 13 nucleotides match TRBD2. Germline values: CDR1 SNHLY, CDR2 FYNNEI. This CDR3 is 15 amino acids long. V gave up 6 bases and J gave up 6 bases; unmatched junction bases: 5. The DNA of the CDR3 is TGTGCCAGCAGCGCGGGACTAGCGGGGATCAATGAGCAGTTCTTC. Translation: CASSAGLAGINEQFF.

The chain carries TRBV5-1 and TRBJ1-3, with D hard to call. Germline assignment: CDR1 SGHRS and CDR2 YFSETQ. The CDR3 is 14 amino acids. V lost 4 bases to trimming and J lost 5 bases, with 13 bases between them. CDR3 sequence: CASSLPGGRNTIYF. CDR3 DNA sequence: TGCGCCAGCAGCCTCCCGGGAGGCAGAAACACCATATATTTT. The entire variable domain, with the rest obtained from reference TRBV5-1 and TRBJ1-3, is as follows: KAGVTQTPRYLIKTRGQQVTLSCSPISGHRSVSWYQQTPGQGLQFLFEYFSETQRNKGNFPGRFSGRQFSNSRSEMNVSTLELGDSALYLCASSLPGGRNTIYFGEGSWLTVV.

The chain uses TRBV5-1 and TRBJ1-5; D is undetermined. V dropped 2 bases and J dropped 3 bases, with 9 bases sitting between them. The germline gives CDR1 SGHRS, CDR2 YFSETQ. The CDR3 totals 14 residues. The CDR3 coding sequence is TGCGCCAGCAGCTTATCCGGGGACAATCAGCCCCAGCATTTT. It is translated as CASSLSGDNQPQHF.

The chain employs TRBV6-5 and TRBJ1-5; unclear D gene. The CDR3 sequence is 13 residues long. Trimming removed 5 bases at V and 5 bases at J, with 10 bases between. Germline loops: CDR1 MNHEY, CDR2 SVGAGI. The CDR3: CASSTFIDQPQHF. The CDR3 DNA sequence: TGTGCCAGCAGTACATTTATTGATCAGCCCCAGCATTTT.